Given below is one T cell receptor beta chain in context. The target antigen is unknown. The data stem from a study of CD4 T cells in relation to SARS-CoV-2 and coronaviruses. Study-wide context: TCR beta CDR3s were sequenced after approximately 9-day antigen culture of PBMCs. Controls used an HIV-1 Nef peptide pool or no peptide.

Profiled with immunoSEQ multiplex PCR; TCRdb holds only in-frame clones, not every one. The sample has 25,000 to 30,000 clones; roughly three quarters are singletons. Before the COVID-19 pandemic, during about 2010-2019, CD4+ T cells were taken from unexposed donors. Isolation of CD4+ T cells took place after approximately 11 days in culture. Unexposed-donor CD4+ T cells were probed with SARS-CoV-2 S/N and four cold-coronavirus spikes, cells permitting. General observations from the study: Roughly 65% of donors had memory CD4+ clonotypes crossrecognizing SARS-CoV-2 and common cold coronavirus spike.

Sequencing input: CD4+ T cells from PBMCs, cultured in vitro. The TCR sequence derives from a human donor in good health.

The CDR3 bases are TGCGCCAGCAGCAAGACTAGTAGGTCCTACAATGAGCAGTTCTTC. Translation: CASSKTSRSYNEQFF. This chain uses TRBV5-1 with TRBJ2-1, with D perhaps TRBD2 (6 bases). Germline V gene lookup returns CDR1 SGHRS and CDR2 YFSETQ. The CDR3 totals 15 residues. Trimming left V 4 bases short and J 1 base short, with 12 bases between.